The source of this TCR beta chain is a study of technical replicates of blood from several donors. With V trimmed by 6 bases and J by 2 bases, 3 bases remained unmatched. Per the germline V gene, CDR1 is MDHEN and CDR2 is SYDVKM. The CDR3 has 14 amino acids. Produced via immunoSEQ multiplex PCR; TCRdb's table is partial and in-frame only. This table has tens of thousands of clones, about 90% appearing once. What was sequenced was T cells isolated from PBMCs. The TCR sequence derives from a human donor in good health. This chain uses TRBV28 with TRBJ1-2; TRBD1 agrees at 10 bases. CDR3 in amino acids: CASRLTGGNYGYTF. The DNA for the CDR3 is TGTGCCAGCAGGCTGACAGGGGGCAACTATGGCTACACCTTC.